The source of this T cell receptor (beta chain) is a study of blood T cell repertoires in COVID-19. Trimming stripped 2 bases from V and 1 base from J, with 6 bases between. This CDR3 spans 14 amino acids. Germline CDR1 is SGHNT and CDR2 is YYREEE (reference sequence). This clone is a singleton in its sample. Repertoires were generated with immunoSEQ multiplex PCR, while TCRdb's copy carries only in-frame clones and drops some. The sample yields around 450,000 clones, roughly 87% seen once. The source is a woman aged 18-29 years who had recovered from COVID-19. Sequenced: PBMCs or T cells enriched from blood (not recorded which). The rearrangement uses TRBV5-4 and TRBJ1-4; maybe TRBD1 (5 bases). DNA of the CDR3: TGTGCCAGCAGCTTCAGGGAAACTAATGAAAAACTGTTTTTT. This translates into CASSFRETNEKLFF.